Sequencing of this T cell receptor beta chain was carried out in a study of T-cell reconstitution after alpha-beta-depleted transplantation in children (dated by TCRdb to about 2016). Describing the broader study: Using TCR repertoire profiling, the study followed T-cell immune reconstitution in a quantitative way in children after TCRalphabeta/CD19-depleted allogeneic hematopoietic cell transplantation.

As to this clonotype: The target of this receptor is not known. Base qualities were left out, and no much larger clone turns up one base away.

The library was built by means of PCR. The listed sequencing device is Illumina HiSeq 2500. Molecular barcoding was employed in the preparation of TCR libraries, with unique molecular identifiers being used to normalize TCRbeta repertoire quantification. The public reads were quality trimmed at Q25 with fastp and then assembled into clones with MiXCR by TCRdb, keeping productive beta chains. Each entry merges the rows of one CDR3 protein and shows their most common DNA and genes. The table for this sample lists approximately 800,000 distinct CDR3 sequences; 16% of them were counted only once. Clones ranked in the top ten supply approximately 5% of the sample. Here is what the overall study found, with its caveats: Apparently early alphabetaT-cell count recovery about two months after transplant reportedly relied on only several hundred rapidly expanded clones derived from non-depleted graft cells. In some patients, the high TCRbeta diversity seen at day 60 was put down to recipient T cells and intrathymic progenitors that had survived conditioning. Over subsequent months, a decline in hyperexpanded clone frequencies was noted, and after one year, T-cell counts and TCRbeta diversity were mostly ascribed to newly produced T cells.

Via the germline V gene (reference sequence), CDR1 is PRHDT and CDR2 FYEKMQ. The CDR3 starts with the cysteine, ends with the phenylalanine, and has 20 residues. CDR3 DNA only is kept here, 60 bases in frame from base 1. Trimming removed 5 bases from V and 1 base from J; the gene matches leave 12 bases unexplained. Interpreted using the paper, the treatment or condition label stands for: allogeneic hematopoietic cell transplantation with graft depleted of TCRalphabeta T cells and CD19 B cells. The transplant recipients were children given TCRalphabeta/CD19-depleted allogeneic hematopoietic cell grafts.

The sequence links TRBV13 to TRBJ2-1, and TRBD2 matches 15 of the central bases. This TCR came from a male patient aged 10-17 years who had a stem cell transplant for acute lymphoblastic leukemia, so the T cells may come from the graft donor. The sequenced sample was PBMCs, mostly from graft donor cells, obtained 360 days after TCRalphabeta/CD19-depleted stem cell transplant. The CDR3 reads CASSPWWGLAGGPSYNEQFF. At the DNA level, the sequence is TGTGCCAGCAGCCCTTGGTGGGGACTAGCGGGAGGTCCGTCCTACAATGAGCAGTTCTTC.